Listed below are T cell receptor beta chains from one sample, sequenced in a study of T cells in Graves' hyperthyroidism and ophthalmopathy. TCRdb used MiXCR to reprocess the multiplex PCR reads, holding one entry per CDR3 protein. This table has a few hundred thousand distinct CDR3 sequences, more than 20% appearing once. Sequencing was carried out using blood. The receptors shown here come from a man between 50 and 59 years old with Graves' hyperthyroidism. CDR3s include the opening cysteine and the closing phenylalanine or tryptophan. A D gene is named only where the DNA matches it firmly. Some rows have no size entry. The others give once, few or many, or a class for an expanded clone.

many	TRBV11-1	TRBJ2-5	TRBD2	CASSLAASGRPETQYF	TGTGCCAGCAGCTTAGCCGCTAGCGGGAGACCGGAGACCCAGTACTTC
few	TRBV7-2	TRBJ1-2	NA	CASSLGAGNGYTF	TGTGCCAGCAGCTTAGGGGCAGGGAATGGCTACACCTTC
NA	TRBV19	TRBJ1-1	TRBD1	CASHMADRPTEAFF	TGTGCCAGCCATATGGCGGACAGGCCCACTGAAGCTTTCTTT
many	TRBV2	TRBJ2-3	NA	CASTRVDTQYF	TGTGCCAGCACGAGGGTCGATACGCAGTATTTT
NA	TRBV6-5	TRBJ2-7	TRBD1	CASSSDRPSYEQYF	TGTGCCAGCAGTTCGGACAGGCCCTCCTACGAGCAGTACTTC
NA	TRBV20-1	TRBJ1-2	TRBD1	CSASDRANYGYTF	TGCAGTGCTTCCGACAGGGCTAACTATGGCTACACCTTC
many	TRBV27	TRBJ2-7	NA	CASSLSPRYEQYF	TGTGCCAGCAGTTTATCCCCAAGGTACGAGCAGTACTTC
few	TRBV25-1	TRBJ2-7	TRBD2	CASSDLAGDVYEQYF	TGTGCCAGCAGTGACCTAGCGGGAGATGTGTACGAGCAGTACTTC
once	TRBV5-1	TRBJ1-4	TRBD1	CASSLGTGDEKLFF	TGCGCCAGCAGCCTAGGGACAGGGGATGAAAAACTGTTTTTT
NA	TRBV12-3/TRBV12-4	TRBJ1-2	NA	CASSSEYYGYAF	TGTGCCAGCAGTTCAGAGTACTATGGCTACGCCTTC
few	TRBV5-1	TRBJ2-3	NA	CASSLGAYTDTQYF	TGCGCCAGCAGCTTGGGCGCATACACAGATACGCAGTATTTT
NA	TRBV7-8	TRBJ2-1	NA	CATSDWRGGLENEQFF	TGTGCCACCAGTGATTGGCGTGGGGGGTTAGAAAATGAGCAGTTCTTC
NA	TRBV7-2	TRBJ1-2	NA	CASSPLEGPRSNYGYTF	TGTGCCAGCAGCCCCCTGGAGGGGCCTCGGAGTAACTATGGCTACACCTTC
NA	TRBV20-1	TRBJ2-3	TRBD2	CSARDLGGSADTQYF	TGCAGTGCTAGAGACCTGGGGGGGAGTGCAGATACGCAGTATTTT
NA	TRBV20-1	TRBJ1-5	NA	CSALSGLSNQPQHF	TGCAGTGCTCTCTCCGGGTTGAGCAATCAGCCCCAGCATTTT
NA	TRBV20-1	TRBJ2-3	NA	CSASLIRGGGSADTQYF	TGCAGTGCTAGCCTCATCCGAGGGGGAGGGTCGGCAGATACGCAGTATTTT
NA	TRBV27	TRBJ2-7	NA	CASSSLTSSYEQYF	TGTGCCAGCAGTTCTCTTACTAGCTCGTACGAGCAGTACTTC
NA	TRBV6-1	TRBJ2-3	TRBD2	CASRPSGSWTDTQYF	TGTGCCAGCAGGCCTAGCGGGAGTTGGACAGATACGCAGTATTTT
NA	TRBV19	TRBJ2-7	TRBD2	CASNSGMPPYEQYF	TGTGCCAGTAATAGCGGGATGCCTCCCTACGAGCAGTACTTC
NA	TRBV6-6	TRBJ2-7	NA	CASSYQRGLYEQYF	TGTGCCAGCAGTTACCAAAGGGGCTTGTACGAGCAGTACTTC
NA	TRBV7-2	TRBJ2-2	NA	CASNPRAGANTGELFF	TGTGCCAGCAACCCGAGGGCAGGAGCAAACACCGGGGAGCTGTTTTTT
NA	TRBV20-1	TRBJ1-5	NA	CSARDNTGTYSNQPQHF	TGCAGTGCTAGAGATAACACCGGGACATATAGCAATCAGCCCCAGCATTTT
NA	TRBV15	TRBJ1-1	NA	CATSRATNQAFF	TGTGCCACCAGCAGAGCTACCAACCAAGCTTTCTTT
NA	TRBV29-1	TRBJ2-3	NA	CSVGGEDSTDTQYF	TGCAGCGTTGGGGGGGAGGATAGCACAGATACGCAGTATTTT
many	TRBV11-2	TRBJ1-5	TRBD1	CASSPGTVNQPQHF	TGTGCCAGCAGCCCAGGGACAGTAAATCAGCCCCAGCATTTT
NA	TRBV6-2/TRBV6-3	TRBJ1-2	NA	CASHKGQRYGYTF	TGTGCCAGCCACAAAGGACAGCGCTATGGCTACACCTTC
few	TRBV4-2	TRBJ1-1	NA	CASTPGGFVTEAFF	TGTGCCAGCACCCCGGGGGGTTTTGTCACTGAAGCTTTCTTT
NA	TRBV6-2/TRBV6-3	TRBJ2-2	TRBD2	CASSSGRAVGELFF	TGTGCCAGCAGTTCCGGGAGGGCGGTCGGGGAGCTGTTTTTT
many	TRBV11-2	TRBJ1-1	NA	CASSLATETEAFF	TGTGCCAGCAGTTTAGCGACGGAAACTGAAGCTTTCTTT
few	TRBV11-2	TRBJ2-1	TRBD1	CASSLVAGGEQFF	TGTGCCAGCAGCTTAGTGGCAGGGGGCGAGCAGTTCTTC
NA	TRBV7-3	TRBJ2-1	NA	CASSLIGENNEQFF	TGTGCCAGCAGCTTAATAGGCGAGAATAATGAGCAGTTCTTC